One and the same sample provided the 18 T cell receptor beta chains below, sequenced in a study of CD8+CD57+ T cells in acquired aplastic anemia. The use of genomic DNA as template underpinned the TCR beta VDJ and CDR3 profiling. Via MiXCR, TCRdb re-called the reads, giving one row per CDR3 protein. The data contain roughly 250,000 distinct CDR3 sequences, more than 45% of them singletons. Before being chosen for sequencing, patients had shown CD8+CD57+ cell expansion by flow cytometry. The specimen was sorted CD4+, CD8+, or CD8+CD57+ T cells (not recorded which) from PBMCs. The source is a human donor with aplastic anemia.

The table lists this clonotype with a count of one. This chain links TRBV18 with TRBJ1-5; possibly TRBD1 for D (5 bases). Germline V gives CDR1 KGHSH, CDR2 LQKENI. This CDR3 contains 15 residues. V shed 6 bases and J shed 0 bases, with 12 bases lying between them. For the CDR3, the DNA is TGTGCCAGCTCGAACCGGGGCGATAGCAATCAGCCCCAGCATTTT. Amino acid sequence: CASSNRGDSNQPQHF.

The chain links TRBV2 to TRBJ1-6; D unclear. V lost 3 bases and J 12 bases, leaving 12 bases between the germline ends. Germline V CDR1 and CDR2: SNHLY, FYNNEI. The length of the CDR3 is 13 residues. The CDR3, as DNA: TGTGCCAGCAGTGATTCCGGGTTGGGACCCCTCCACTTT. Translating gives CASSDSGLGPLHF.

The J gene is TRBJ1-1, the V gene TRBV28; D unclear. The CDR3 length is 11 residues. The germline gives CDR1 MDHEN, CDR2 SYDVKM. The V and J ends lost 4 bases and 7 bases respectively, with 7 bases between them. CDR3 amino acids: CASSYGSEAFF. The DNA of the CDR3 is TGTGCCAGCAGTTATGGAAGTGAAGCTTTCTTT.

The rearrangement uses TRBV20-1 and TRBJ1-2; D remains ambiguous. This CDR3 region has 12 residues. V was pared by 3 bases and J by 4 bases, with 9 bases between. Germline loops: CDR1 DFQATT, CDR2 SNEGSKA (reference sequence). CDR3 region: CSASQYSYGYTF. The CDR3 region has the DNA TGCAGTGCTAGTCAGTACTCCTATGGCTACACCTTC.

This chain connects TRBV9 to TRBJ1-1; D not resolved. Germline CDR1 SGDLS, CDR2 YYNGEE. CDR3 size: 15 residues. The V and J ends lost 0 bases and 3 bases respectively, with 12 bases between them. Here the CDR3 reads CASSVAVGRDTEAFF. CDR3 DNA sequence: TGTGCCAGCAGCGTAGCGGTAGGGCGAGACACTGAAGCTTTCTTT.

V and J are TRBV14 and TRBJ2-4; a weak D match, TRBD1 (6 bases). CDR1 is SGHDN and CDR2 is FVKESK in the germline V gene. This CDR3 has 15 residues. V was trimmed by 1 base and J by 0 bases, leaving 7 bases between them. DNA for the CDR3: TGTGCCAGCAGCCAAGGACAGGTAGCCAAAAACATTCAGTACTTC. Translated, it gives CASSQGQVAKNIQYF.

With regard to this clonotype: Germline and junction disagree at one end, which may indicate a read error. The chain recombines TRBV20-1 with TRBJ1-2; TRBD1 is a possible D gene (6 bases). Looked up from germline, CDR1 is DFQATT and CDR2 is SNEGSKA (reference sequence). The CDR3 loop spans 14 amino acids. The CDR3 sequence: CSASFGTCRYCYTF. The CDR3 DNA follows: TGCAGTGCTAGCTTCGGGACATGTCGCTATTGCTACACCTTC.

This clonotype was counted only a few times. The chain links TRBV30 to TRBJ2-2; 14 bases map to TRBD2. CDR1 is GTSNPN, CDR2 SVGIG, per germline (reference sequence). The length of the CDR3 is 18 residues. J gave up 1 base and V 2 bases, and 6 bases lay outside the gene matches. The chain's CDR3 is CAWSPGTSGSRNTGELFF. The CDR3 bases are TGTGCCTGGAGTCCCGGGACTAGCGGGAGCCGGAACACCGGGGAGCTGTTTTTT.

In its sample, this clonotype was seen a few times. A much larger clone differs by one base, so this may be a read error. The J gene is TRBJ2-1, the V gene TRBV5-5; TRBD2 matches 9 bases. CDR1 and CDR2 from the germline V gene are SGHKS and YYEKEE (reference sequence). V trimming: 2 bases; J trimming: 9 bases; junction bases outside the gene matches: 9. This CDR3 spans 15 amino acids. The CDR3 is CASSLRLAGKTEQFF. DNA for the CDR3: TGTGCCAGCAGCTTAAGGCTAGCGGGAAAAACTGAGCAGTTCTTC. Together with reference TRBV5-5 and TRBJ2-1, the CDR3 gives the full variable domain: DAGVTQSPTHLIKTRGQQVTLRCSPISGHKSVSWYQQVLGQGPQFIFQYYEKEERGRGNFPDRFSARQFPNYSSELNVNALLLGDSALYLCASSLRLAGKTEQFFGPGTRLTVL.

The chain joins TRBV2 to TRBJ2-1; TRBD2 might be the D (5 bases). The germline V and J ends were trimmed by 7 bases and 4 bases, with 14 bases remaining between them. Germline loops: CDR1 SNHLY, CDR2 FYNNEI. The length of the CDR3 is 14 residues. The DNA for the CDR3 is TGTGCCAGCAATAGGGAGCGGTCGTACAATGAGCAGTTCTTC. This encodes CASNRERSYNEQFF.

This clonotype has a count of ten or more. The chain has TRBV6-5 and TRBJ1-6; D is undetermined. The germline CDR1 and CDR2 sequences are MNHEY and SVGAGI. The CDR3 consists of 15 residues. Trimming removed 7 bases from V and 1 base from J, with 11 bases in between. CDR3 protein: CASNPIGSYNSPLHF. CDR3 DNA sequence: TGTGCCAGCAACCCTATTGGGTCCTATAATTCACCCCTCCACTTT.

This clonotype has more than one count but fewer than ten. CDR3 nucleotides: TGTGCCTGCTCGGGGGGGGATAACTATGGCTACACCTTC. Translating it yields CACSGGDNYGYTF. The V call is TRBV30, the J call TRBJ1-2; D is possibly TRBD1 (5 bases). V lost 6 bases and J 1 base, leaving 12 bases between the germline ends. Germline values: CDR1 GTSNPN, CDR2 SVGIG (reference sequence). The CDR3 contains 13 residues.

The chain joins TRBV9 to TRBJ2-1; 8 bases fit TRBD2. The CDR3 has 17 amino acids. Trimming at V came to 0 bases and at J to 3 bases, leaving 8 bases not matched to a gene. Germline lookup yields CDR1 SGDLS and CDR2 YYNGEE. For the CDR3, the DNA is TGTGCCAGCAGCGTAGTAGGGGCGGGACTAGACTACAATGAGCAGTTCTTC. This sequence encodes CASSVVGAGLDYNEQFF.

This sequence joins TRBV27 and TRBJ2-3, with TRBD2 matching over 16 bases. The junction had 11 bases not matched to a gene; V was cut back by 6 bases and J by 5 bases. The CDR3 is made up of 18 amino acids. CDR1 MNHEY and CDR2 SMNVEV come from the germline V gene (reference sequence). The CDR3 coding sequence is TGTGCCAGCAGCGGGTCCGGGACTAGCGGGGGGGACCGAGATACGCAGTATTTT. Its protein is CASSGSGTSGGDRDTQYF.

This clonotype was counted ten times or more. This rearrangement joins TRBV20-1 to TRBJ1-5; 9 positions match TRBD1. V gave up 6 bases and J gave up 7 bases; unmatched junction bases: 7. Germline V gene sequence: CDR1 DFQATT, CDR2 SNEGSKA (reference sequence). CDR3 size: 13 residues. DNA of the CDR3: TGCAGTGCACAGGGGGCAGGGAGCCAGCCCCAGCATTTT. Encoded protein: CSAQGAGSQPQHF.

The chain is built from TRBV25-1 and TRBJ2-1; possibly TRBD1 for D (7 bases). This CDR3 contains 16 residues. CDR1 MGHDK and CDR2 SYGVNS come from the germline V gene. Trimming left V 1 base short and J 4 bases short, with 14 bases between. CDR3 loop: CASSESGRGVYNEQFF. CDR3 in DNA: TGTGCCAGCAGTGAATCGGGCAGGGGGGTTTACAATGAGCAGTTCTTC.

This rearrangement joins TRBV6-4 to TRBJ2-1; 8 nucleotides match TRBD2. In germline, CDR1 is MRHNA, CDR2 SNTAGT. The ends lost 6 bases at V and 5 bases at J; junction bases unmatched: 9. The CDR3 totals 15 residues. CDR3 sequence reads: CASRELADKHNEQFF. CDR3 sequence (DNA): TGTGCCAGCAGGGAACTAGCGGACAAACACAATGAGCAGTTCTTC.

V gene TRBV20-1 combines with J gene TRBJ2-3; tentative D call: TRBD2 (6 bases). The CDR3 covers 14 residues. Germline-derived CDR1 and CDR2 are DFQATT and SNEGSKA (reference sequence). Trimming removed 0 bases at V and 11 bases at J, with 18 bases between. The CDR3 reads CSARDGREKNEQYF. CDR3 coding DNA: TGCAGTGCTAGAGATGGTCGGGAGAAGAATGAGCAGTATTTT.